The entry below gives a single T cell receptor (beta chain) sequence along with its context. What it recognizes is unknown. TCRdb's copy holds only in-frame clones and misses some; the assay was immunoSEQ multiplex PCR. The sample contains 35,000 or so clones, approximately 82% of which appear only once. This specimen comes from a study of PD-L1 blockade in urothelial cancer. The CDR3 contains 19 residues. After removal of 5 bases from V and 3 bases from J, the junction contained 20 bases not matched to a gene. Germline V gene lookup returns CDR1 MDHEN and CDR2 SYDVKM. Study-wide results and limits: Pretreatment clonality of the blood TCR repertoire below the median was predictive of superior survival.

V usage is TRBV28 and J usage is TRBJ2-5; 8 bases match TRBD1. This TCR derives from a man aged 55 to 70 with urothelial cancer. Source: PBMCs, taken around atezolizumab (anti-PD-L1) treatment. CDR3: CASSRDRGIPPSREETQYF. The CDR3 DNA reads as TGTGCCAGCAGTCGTGACAGGGGAATACCCCCCTCCAGAGAAGAGACCCAGTACTTC.